The subject of this entry is one T cell receptor (beta chain). This record comes from a study of technical replicates of blood from several donors. V lost 4 bases and J 1 base, leaving 12 bases between the germline ends. This CDR3 spans 14 amino acids. CDR1 and CDR2 (germline): SGHTS, YDEGEE. The table came from immunoSEQ multiplex PCR; TCRdb's copy has only in-frame clones and leaves some out. The sample includes roughly 97,000 clones, around 96% of them seen just once. The J gene is TRBJ2-7, the V gene TRBV5-8; D ambiguous. This TCR was sampled from a human donor in good health. The sample comprised T cells isolated from PBMCs. The CDR3 protein is CASSPRRLSYEQYF. The CDR3 region has the DNA TGTGCCAGCAGCCCTAGACGGCTATCCTACGAGCAGTACTTC.